The present T cell receptor beta chain was sequenced within a study of T cell changes during pregnancy in multiple sclerosis. Germline-derived CDR1 and CDR2 are SGHRS and YFSETQ. CDR3 length: 14 amino acids. V lost 0 bases and J lost 8, with 14 bases in between. The repertoire was sequenced with immunoSEQ multiplex PCR; TCRdb's copy has only in-frame clones and lacks some. In the table there are tens of thousands of clones, almost 95% of which are singletons. This sequence joins TRBV5-1 and TRBJ1-2; possibly TRBD1 for D (6 bases). The clonotype was recovered from a female donor in good health, enrolled as a control in a pregnancy study. This material consisted of peripheral blood, taken in the third trimester of pregnancy. The CDR3 region has the DNA TGCGCCAGCAGCTTGGCCTCACAGGGCTCGGGCTACACCTTC. Protein: CASSLASQGSGYTF.